This T cell receptor beta chain was found in a study of OX40 agonist ivuxolimab in advanced cancers. Study context: Enrollees could have had prior anti-PD-1, anti-PD-L1 or anti-CTLA-4 therapy, which approximately 40% had received.

Findings and limits, study-wide: Averaging showed that CD8+ T cells had more expanded clones than CD4+ did. Nonresponders included some who also had low normalized T-cell clonal expansion.

Of note for this clone: Its matching antigen is unknown.

Using immunoSEQ multiplex PCR, the repertoire was profiled, and TCRdb retains in-frame clones only, with some absent. The sample yields more than 60,000 clones, 81% seen once. Trimming at V came to 5 bases and at J to 0 bases, leaving 7 bases not matched to a gene. Germline CDR1 SEHNR, CDR2 FQNEAQ (reference sequence). The CDR3 spans 16 residues. The sequence derives from an adult with an advanced solid tumor such as melanoma, head and neck, liver or kidney cancer. This chain uses TRBV7-9 with TRBJ2-1; 7 positions match TRBD1. The sample was CD4+ or CD8+ T cells sorted from blood, taken in a trial of the OX40 agonist ivuxolimab. The CDR3 reads CASSEGQEFSYNEQFF. The DNA of the CDR3 is TGTGCCAGCAGCGAAGGACAGGAGTTCTCCTACAATGAGCAGTTCTTC.